Described below is a single TCR beta chain sequence and its context. The sample originates from a study of cytomegalovirus exposure and HLA in healthy donors. Study in general: About 200 million T cells yielded 120 million or so unique TCR beta sequences, as an earlier analysis found.

Per the germline V gene, CDR1 is SNHLY and CDR2 is FYNNEI. J lost 7 bases, V lost 4 bases, and 9 bases had no gene match. The CDR3 is 15 residues long. In the PCR, 60 Vbeta and 13 Jbeta primers were used. Generated by immunoSEQ multiplex PCR, the TCRdb table keeps only in-frame clones and is missing some. The sample records about 170,000 clones, over 60% being singletons. Sequencing was carried out using PBMCs. The receptor was isolated from a middle-aged man in good health and CMV-seropositive. The J gene is TRBJ1-4, the V gene TRBV2, with 7 bases fitting TRBD1. DNA for the CDR3: TGTGCCAGCAGTGGTTCAGGGGGAATTGGTGAAAAACTGTTTTTT. Its protein product is CASSGSGGIGEKLFF.